These 2 T cell receptor beta chains were all obtained from the same sample, sequenced in a study of PD-1 blockade in mismatch repair-deficient tumors. This table comes from immunoSEQ multiplex PCR, and its TCRdb copy is limited to in-frame clones, with some not included. The sample consists of tens of thousands of clones, more than 65% of them appearing once. This material consisted of peripheral blood, taken 12 weeks after starting pembrolizumab. These receptors came from an adult with mismatch repair-deficient cancer.

In the case of this clone: The sample contains more than one DNA sequence encoding this CDR3. The chain links TRBV6-5 to TRBJ2-7; 12 bases are a match to TRBD1. CDR1 MNHEY and CDR2 SVGAGI come from the germline V gene. The V and J ends lost 6 bases and 4 bases, in that order; junction bases with no gene match: 1. The length of the CDR3 is 13 residues. In DNA, the CDR3 is TGTGCCAGCAGGGGACAGGGGGCATACGAGCAGTACTTC. This codes for CASRGQGAYEQYF.

This chain uses TRBV9 with TRBJ1-2; 9 positions match TRBD1. V trimming: 2 bases; J trimming: 5 bases; junction bases outside the gene matches: 4. This CDR3 is 14 amino acids long. The germline V gene encodes CDR1 SGDLS and CDR2 YYNGEE. The CDR3 spells CASSVTGTGYGYTF. In nucleotides, the CDR3 is TGTGCCAGCAGCGTCACCGGGACAGGGTATGGCTACACCTTC.